Shown below are 7 T cell receptor beta chains from a single sample sequenced in a study of identical twins. Each CDR3 protein is one row after TCRdb ran MiXCR on the 5' RACE reads. In the table there are roughly 700,000 distinct CDR3 sequences, 8.5% to 9% of which are singletons. These same records also appear under a second study, on yellow fever vaccine responses in identical twins.

Sequenced: PBMCs. These receptors were collected from a young woman in good health.

This clonotype was counted at least ten times. V usage is TRBV4-1 and J usage is TRBJ2-2; 10 bases are a match to TRBD1. This CDR3 region has 16 residues. V lost 3 bases and J lost 5; bases outside the gene matches: 6. The germline V gene encodes CDR1 MGHRA and CDR2 YSYEKL. The CDR3 region is CASSHADRGRTGELFF. The DNA for the CDR3 is TGCGCCAGCAGCCACGCGGACAGGGGGAGGACCGGGGAGCTGTTTTTT.

In its sample, this clonotype was seen many times. Written as DNA, the CDR3 is TGCGCCAGCAGCCAAGCGTCCGGGACTAGCTCCTACGAGCAGTACTTC. Translation gives CASSQASGTSSYEQYF. The J gene is TRBJ2-7, the V gene TRBV4-3; TRBD2 aligns across 8 bases. Per the germline V gene, CDR1 is LGHNA and CDR2 is YSLEER. The V gene end was trimmed by 1 base and the J gene end by 0 bases; junction bases not matched to a gene: 5. The CDR3 contains 16 residues.

This clonotype was seen at least ten times. The chain couples TRBV12-3 or TRBV12-4 to TRBJ1-5; TRBD1 agrees at 10 bases. J gave up 5 bases and V 4 bases, and 11 bases lay outside the gene matches. CDR3 length: 17 amino acids. CDR3 DNA: TGTGCCAGCAGTTGGAATGCCGGGACAGGGGTAGATCAGCCCCAGCATTTT. Amino acid sequence: CASSWNAGTGVDQPQHF.

The rearrangement links TRBV28 to TRBJ2-7; no reliable D call. Trimming shortened V by 4 bases and J by 0 bases, and 7 bases separated the two germline ends. The germline CDR1 and CDR2 sequences are MDHEN and SYDVKM. The CDR3 extends over 13 amino acids. For the CDR3, the DNA is TGTGCCAGCAGTTCCCAAAGCTCCTACGAGCAGTACTTC. Protein product: CASSSQSSYEQYF.

The genes are TRBV7-2 and TRBJ2-5; D is unclear. Germline CDR1 is SGHTA and CDR2 is FQGNSA. Trimming removed 4 bases from V and 2 bases from J, with 17 bases in between. The CDR3 contains 16 residues. Here the CDR3 reads CASSSRFRFLQETQYF. The CDR3 DNA follows: TGTGCCAGCAGCTCCCGCTTTAGGTTTTTGCAAGAGACCCAGTACTTC.

This clonotype came up many times. V and J are TRBV10-3 and TRBJ2-7, with a possible D match to TRBD1 (5 bases). V was pared by 1 base and J by 4 bases, with 20 bases between. Germline V gives CDR1 ENHRY, CDR2 SYGVKD. The CDR3 spans 17 residues. The CDR3 sequence: CAISELSRALITYEQYF. The CDR3, as DNA: TGTGCCATCAGTGAGTTGAGCAGGGCCCTAATTACGTACGAGCAGTACTTC.

This clonotype has just a few counts. The chain joins TRBV11-2 to TRBJ2-3, with D unresolved. Germline V gene lookup returns CDR1 SGHAT and CDR2 FQNNGV. This CDR3 spans 12 amino acids. Trimming cost V 4 bases and J 4 bases, with 6 bases left between them. CDR3 amino acids: CASSYMSDTQYF. The CDR3 nucleotides read TGTGCCAGCAGCTATATGTCAGATACGCAGTATTTT.